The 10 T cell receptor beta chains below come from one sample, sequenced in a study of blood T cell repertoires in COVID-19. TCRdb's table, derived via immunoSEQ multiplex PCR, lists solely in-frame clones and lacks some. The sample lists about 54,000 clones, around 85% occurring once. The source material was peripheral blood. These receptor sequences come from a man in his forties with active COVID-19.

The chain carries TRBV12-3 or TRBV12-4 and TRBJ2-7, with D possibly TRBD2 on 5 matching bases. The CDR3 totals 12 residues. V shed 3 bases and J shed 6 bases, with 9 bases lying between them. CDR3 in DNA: TGTGCCAGCAGTTTGAGAGGGCCCGAGCAGTACTTC. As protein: CASSLRGPEQYF.

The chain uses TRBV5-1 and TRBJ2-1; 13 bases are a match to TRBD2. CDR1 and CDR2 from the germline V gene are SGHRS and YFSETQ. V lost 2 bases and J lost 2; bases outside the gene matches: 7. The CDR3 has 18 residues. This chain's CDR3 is CASSFSRLAGGTYNEQFF. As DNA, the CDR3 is TGCGCCAGCAGCTTCTCTAGACTAGCGGGAGGCACCTACAATGAGCAGTTCTTC.

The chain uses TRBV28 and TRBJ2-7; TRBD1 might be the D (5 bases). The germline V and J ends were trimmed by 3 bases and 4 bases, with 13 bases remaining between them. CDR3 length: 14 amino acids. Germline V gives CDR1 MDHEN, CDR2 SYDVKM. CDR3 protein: CASSLARELYEQYF. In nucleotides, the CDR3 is TGTGCCAGCAGTTTGGCCAGGGAATTATACGAGCAGTACTTC.

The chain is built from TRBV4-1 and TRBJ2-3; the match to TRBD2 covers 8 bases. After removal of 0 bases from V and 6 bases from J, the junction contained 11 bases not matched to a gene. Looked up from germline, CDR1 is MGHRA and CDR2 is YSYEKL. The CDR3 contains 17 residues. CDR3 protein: CASSQDRASGQSDTQYF. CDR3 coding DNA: TGCGCCAGCAGCCAAGATAGGGCTAGCGGGCAATCGGATACGCAGTATTTT.

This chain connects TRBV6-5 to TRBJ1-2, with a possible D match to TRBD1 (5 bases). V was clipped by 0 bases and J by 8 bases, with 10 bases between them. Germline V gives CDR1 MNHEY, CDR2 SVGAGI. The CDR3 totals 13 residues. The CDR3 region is CASSYSPGKGYTF. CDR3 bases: TGTGCCAGCAGTTACTCGCCAGGGAAAGGCTACACCTTC.

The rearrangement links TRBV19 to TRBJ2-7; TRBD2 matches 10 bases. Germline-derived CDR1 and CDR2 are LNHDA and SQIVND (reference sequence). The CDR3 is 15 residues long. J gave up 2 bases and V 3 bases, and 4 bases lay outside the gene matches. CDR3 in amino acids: CASSITGTSAYEQYF. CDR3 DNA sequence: TGTGCCAGTAGTATCACCGGGACTAGCGCCTACGAGCAGTACTTC.

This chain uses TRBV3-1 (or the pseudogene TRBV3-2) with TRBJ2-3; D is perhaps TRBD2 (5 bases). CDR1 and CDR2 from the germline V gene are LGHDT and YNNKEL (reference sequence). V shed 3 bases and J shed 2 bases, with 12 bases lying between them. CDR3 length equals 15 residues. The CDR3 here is CASSHLTINTDTQYF. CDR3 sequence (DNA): TGTGCCAGCAGCCATCTGACTATAAACACAGATACGCAGTATTTT.

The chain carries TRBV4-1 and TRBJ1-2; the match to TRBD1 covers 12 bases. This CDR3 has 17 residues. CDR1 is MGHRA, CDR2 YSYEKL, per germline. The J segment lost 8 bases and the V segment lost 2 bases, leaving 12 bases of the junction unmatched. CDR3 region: CASSQPGQGALVGGYTF. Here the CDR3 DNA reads TGCGCCAGCAGCCAACCGGGACAGGGGGCACTTGTTGGAGGCTACACCTTC.

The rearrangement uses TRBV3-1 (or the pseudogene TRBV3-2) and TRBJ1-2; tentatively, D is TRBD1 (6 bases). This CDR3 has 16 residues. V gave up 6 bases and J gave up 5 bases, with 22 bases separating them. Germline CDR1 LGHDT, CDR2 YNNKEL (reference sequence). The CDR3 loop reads CASSRTLGGGNYGYTF. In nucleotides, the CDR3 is TGTGCCAGCAGTAGGACCTTAGGGGGTGGGAATTATGGCTACACCTTC.

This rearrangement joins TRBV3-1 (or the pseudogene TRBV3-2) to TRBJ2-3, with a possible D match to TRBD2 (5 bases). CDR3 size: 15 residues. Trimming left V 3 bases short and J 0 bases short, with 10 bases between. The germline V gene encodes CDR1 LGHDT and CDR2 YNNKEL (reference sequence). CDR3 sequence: CASSHPGSSTDTQYF. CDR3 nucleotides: TGTGCCAGCAGCCATCCGGGGTCCAGCACAGATACGCAGTATTTT.